The TCR beta chain under discussion was sequenced for a study of CD8 T cells in ankylosing spondylitis (dated by TCRdb to about 2017). About the study as a whole: To find TCR variants linked to disease, the study profiled T cell receptor beta repertoires in ankylosing spondylitis patients and healthy donors. Peripheral blood was sampled, and synovial fluid was also collected from ankylosing spondylitis patients. The whole study cohort included about a hundred healthy donors and about two dozen ankylosing spondylitis patients.

Sequencing relied on an Illumina HiSeq 2500. Quantitative 5'-RACE with molecular barcodes was the method used to prepare the TCR beta libraries. In the authors' own workflow: Disease-linked TCR variants were identified with a new computational method built on a probabilistic model of VDJ rearrangement. The raw public data were reprocessed by TCRdb itself: fastp quality trimming at Q25, MiXCR clonotype calling, in-frame beta chains only. Records with the same CDR3 protein are collapsed into one entry carrying the most frequent genes and DNA. For this entry, the V and J calls and clone size follow TCRdb and not the study's own pipeline. In this sample the table shows some 800,000 distinct CDR3 sequences, about 12% of which occur a single time. Just over 0.5% of the sample belongs to the ten largest clones. This clonotype was detected many times. Its antigen specificity is not known. Per-nucleotide qualities are absent, and no much larger clonotype sits a single base away.

From the cysteine up to the phenylalanine, the CDR3 has a length of 16 residues. The only DNA kept is the CDR3, 48 bases in frame from the first base. V loses 2 bases of germline sequence and J loses 8 bases, and the interval between the two ends is 20 bases. The germline V gene (reference sequence) supplies CDR1 SGHKS and CDR2 YYEKEE. General study outcomes and caveats: The disease-linked clones showed a CD8+ phenotype and occurred at relatively low frequencies in peripheral blood. A TCR beta motif of eight highly homologous amino acid variants appeared characteristic of blood from ankylosing spondylitis patients. According to the report, matched synovial fluid samples from ankylosing spondylitis patients were significantly enriched for the disease-linked clones. Some of the motif variants had been reported before in the synovial fluid and blood of reactive arthritis patients, a finding that suggests common disease-initiation mechanisms.

Recombination linked TRBV5-5 to TRBJ2-1; the D element might be TRBD1 or TRBD2, as each aligns at 6 bases. Sequencing was done on a sample of blood, either unsorted or a sorted T cell fraction (not recorded which). The clonotype originates from a male donor with ankylosing spondylitis. The CDR3 reads as follows: CASSFLGGVLKDEQFF. The base sequence is TGTGCCAGCAGCTTTTTGGGGGGCGTCTTGAAAGATGAGCAGTTCTTC.